Listed below are T cell receptor beta chains from one sample, sequenced in a study of cytomegalovirus exposure and HLA in healthy donors. Here immunoSEQ multiplex PCR was the method, and the copy in TCRdb shows in-frame clones only, minus some. The sample contains approximately 97,000 clones, around 82% of which appear only once. Sequencing was carried out using PBMCs. These receptors originate from a man aged 40-50 years in good health and CMV-seropositive. Both conserved end residues are part of each CDR3. Fields, in order: clone size, V gene, D gene, J gene, CDR3 protein, CDR3 DNA. D genes are given only for firm matches. Clone size is shown for a subset of rows, as once, few, many or a class of expanded clone.

-,TRBV5-4,TRBD2,TRBJ2-3,CASRFQRDYTDTQYF,TGTGCCAGCAGATTCCAAAGGGACTACACAGATACGCAGTATTTT
few,TRBV15,TRBD1,TRBJ2-7,CATSSEAGGTYEQYF,TGTGCCACCAGCAGTGAGGCAGGGGGAACCTACGAGCAGTACTTC
once,TRBV21-1,-,TRBJ2-3,CASSMTRSGPTDTQYF,TGTGCCAGCAGCATGACCCGAAGCGGTCCCACAGATACGCAGTATTTT
-,TRBV30,TRBD2,TRBJ2-7,CAWILRGAYEQYF,TGTGCCTGGATACTCCGGGGGGCCTACGAGCAGTACTTC
-,TRBV2,-,TRBJ1-5,CASSEGSSISQPQHF,TGTGCCAGCAGTGAGGGCTCCTCAATCAGTCAGCCCCAGCATTTT
-,TRBV18,TRBD1,TRBJ1-1,CASHRQGTSRNTEAFF,TGTGCCAGCCATAGACAGGGGACCTCACGAAACACTGAAGCTTTCTTT
-,TRBV28,TRBD1,TRBJ1-3,CASSQWAGGVSGNTIYF,TGTGCCAGCAGTCAATGGGCAGGGGGAGTCTCTGGAAACACCATATATTTT
-,TRBV7-8,-,TRBJ1-1,CASSFSLLKQMNTEAFF,TGTGCCAGCAGCTTCTCCTTATTAAAACAGATGAACACTGAAGCTTTCTTT
-,TRBV2,TRBD1,TRBJ1-2,CASSTGPGQGHGYTF,TGTGCCAGCAGTACCGGCCCTGGACAGGGCCATGGCTACACCTTC
once,TRBV7-2,-,TRBJ2-3,CASSRTGVRADTQYF,TGTGCCAGCAGCCGGACGGGCGTGAGGGCAGATACGCAGTATTTT
-,TRBV4-1,-,TRBJ2-1,CASSQGGGSSYNEQFF,TGCGCCAGCAGCCAAGGAGGGGGAAGCTCCTACAATGAGCAGTTCTTC
once,TRBV5-6,TRBD2,TRBJ2-5,CASSGPTSRVAKTQYF,TGTGCCAGCAGCGGACCGACTAGCCGGGTCGCTAAGACCCAGTACTTC
-,TRBV19,TRBD2,TRBJ2-7,CASGTSGGPYEQYF,TGTGCCAGCGGGACTAGCGGGGGACCCTACGAGCAGTACTTC
-,TRBV9,-,TRBJ2-1,CASSVEASSYNEQFF,TGTGCCAGCAGCGTAGAGGCTAGCTCCTACAATGAGCAGTTCTTC
-,TRBV5-1,TRBD1,TRBJ2-1,CASTSDGGQGHNEQFF,TGCGCCAGCACTTCCGATGGAGGACAGGGGCACAATGAGCAGTTCTTC
-,TRBV19,TRBD2,TRBJ2-1,CASTWGGWGNEQFF,TGTGCCAGTACCTGGGGGGGGTGGGGCAATGAGCAGTTCTTC
once,TRBV5-1,-,TRBJ1-2,CASSQSGNYGYTF,TGCGCCAGCAGCCAATCCGGGAACTATGGCTACACCTTC
-,TRBV6-1,-,TRBJ2-3,CASSVRTDTQYF,TGTGCCAGCAGTGTACGGACAGATACGCAGTATTTT
-,TRBV6-1,-,TRBJ2-7,CASSGPDRSNYEQYF,TGTGCCAGCAGTGGGCCCGACAGGAGTAACTACGAGCAGTACTTC
-,TRBV19,-,TRBJ2-1,CASSMMVAKGNEQFF,TGTGCCAGTAGTATGATGGTCGCCAAGGGGAATGAGCAGTTCTTC
-,TRBV30,-,TRBJ1-2,CAWSVGADGSSYTF,TGTGCCTGGAGTGTAGGTGCGGATGGTAGCAGCTACACCTTC
-,TRBV11-2,TRBD2,TRBJ2-2,CASSLAGPLTGELFF,TGTGCCAGCAGTCTAGCGGGGCCGCTCACCGGGGAGCTGTTTTTT
-,TRBV29-1,TRBD1,TRBJ1-1,CSVAGQLNTEAFF,TGCAGCGTCGCGGGACAGTTGAACACTGAAGCTTTCTTT
-,TRBV5-6,TRBD2,TRBJ2-7,CASSLTSGGSYEQYF,TGTGCCAGCAGTCTGACTAGCGGGGGCTCCTACGAGCAGTACTTC
-,TRBV15,-,TRBJ2-7,CATSVDSHNYEQYF,TGTGCCACCAGCGTAGACAGCCACAACTACGAGCAGTACTTC
-,TRBV29-1,TRBD1,TRBJ1-3,CSVDGFLGQGNTIYF,TGCAGCGTTGATGGATTCCTGGGACAGGGAAACACCATATATTTT
-,TRBV4-1,TRBD1,TRBJ2-7,CASSRMTGYEQYF,TGCGCCAGCAGCCGAATGACAGGGTACGAGCAGTACTTC
-,TRBV11-3,TRBD1,TRBJ2-3,CASSSTGGVGNTQYF,TGTGCCAGCAGCTCGACAGGGGGCGTGGGAAATACGCAGTATTTT
few,TRBV27,TRBD1,TRBJ2-7,CASSYRTGDYEQYF,TGTGCCAGCAGTTACCGGACAGGGGACTACGAGCAGTACTTC
-,TRBV9,-,TRBJ1-5,CASSATGRGQPQHF,TGTGCCAGCAGCGCTACAGGGAGGGGTCAGCCCCAGCATTTT
-,TRBV7-9,-,TRBJ1-1,CASSLESLLRGGGNTEAFF,TGTGCCAGCAGCTTAGAATCCCTGCTTCGCGGGGGGGGGAACACTGAAGCTTTCTTT
-,TRBV28,-,TRBJ1-5,CASLDRLSNQPQHF,TGTGCCAGTTTGGACAGACTTAGCAATCAGCCCCAGCATTTT
once,TRBV28,TRBD1,TRBJ1-3,CASSETGGSGNTIYF,TGTGCCAGCAGCGAGACAGGGGGCTCTGGAAACACCATATATTTT
-,TRBV13,TRBD1,TRBJ2-7,CASSLGQGTYEQYF,TGTGCCAGCAGCTTAGGACAGGGGACATACGAGCAGTACTTC
-,TRBV7-6,TRBD2,TRBJ2-1,CASSSRTGLAYNEQFF,TGTGCCAGCAGCTCACGAACGGGACTAGCCTACAATGAGCAGTTCTTC
-,TRBV6-5,TRBD1,TRBJ1-1,CASSSPGGMNTEAFF,TGTGCCAGCAGTTCACCAGGGGGCATGAACACTGAAGCTTTCTTT
-,TRBV7-8,TRBD1,TRBJ2-2,CASRPTGEYTGELFF,TGTGCCAGCAGACCCACAGGGGAGTACACCGGGGAGCTGTTTTTT
once,TRBV28,TRBD1,TRBJ1-1,CASSFRPRTGGRNTEAFF,TGTGCCAGCAGTTTCCGACCTCGGACAGGGGGTCGGAACACTGAAGCTTTCTTT
-,TRBV28,-,TRBJ2-5,CAARGTGETQYF,TGTGCCGCGCGGGGAACTGGAGAGACCCAGTACTTC
-,TRBV28,-,TRBJ2-7,CASSLVGTEQYF,TGTGCCAGCAGTTTGGTCGGGACAGAGCAGTACTTC
-,TRBV13,TRBD1,TRBJ2-3,CASSRGQGTQYF,TGTGCCAGCAGTCGCGGACAGGGTACGCAGTATTTT
once,TRBV18,-,TRBJ1-1,CASSLRGDRKYTEAFF,TGTGCCAGCTCACTTAGGGGAGACAGGAAGTACACTGAAGCTTTCTTT